This is a list of T cell receptor beta chains from one sample in a study of T cell responses to AZD1222 COVID-19 vaccine. The repertoire was sequenced with immunoSEQ multiplex PCR; TCRdb's copy has only in-frame clones and lacks some. The table lists around 120,000 clones, 85% to 95% of them singletons. Sequencing used peripheral blood, obtained on day 0 of AZD1222 vaccination. The receptor source for this set is an adult in good health. The CDR3 runs from the conserved cysteine through the conserved F or W. The order of the fields is J gene, clone size, D gene, V gene, CDR3 DNA, CDR3 protein. D genes are given only for firm matches. Only some rows state a clone size, as once, few, many or a class for expanded clones.

TRBJ2-3 | NA | NA | TRBV3-1/TRBV3-2 | TGTGCCAGCAGCCATTCGCATGATACGCAGTATTTT | CASSHSHDTQYF
TRBJ2-3 | NA | NA | TRBV19 | TGTGCCAGTACCTTAGCGGATACGCAGTATTTT | CASTLADTQYF
TRBJ1-2 | NA | NA | TRBV12-3/TRBV12-4 | TGTGCCCGACGGTCGGGGACCCGTGGCTACACCTTC | CARRSGTRGYTF
TRBJ1-1 | NA | NA | TRBV30 | TGTGCCTGGACGGGACGGCATAACACTGAAGCTTTCTTT | CAWTGRHNTEAFF
TRBJ2-7 | few | NA | TRBV20-1 | TGCAGTGCTTCCAGGGGTTACGAGCAGTACTTC | CSASRGYEQYF
TRBJ2-7 | NA | NA | TRBV9 | TGTGCCAGTAGCCCAGCGGGCACCCCCTACGAGCAGTACTTC | CASSPAGTPYEQYF
TRBJ1-6 | NA | NA | TRBV30 | TGTGCCTGGAGTGTACTACGGCCGATTGAGAATTCACCCCTCCACTTT | CAWSVLRPIENSPLHF
TRBJ2-2 | NA | TRBD1 | TRBV10-1 | TGCGCCAGCAGTGATCGAGATCCGGGACAGGGGATTGAGGAGCTGTTTTTT | CASSDRDPGQGIEELFF
TRBJ1-3 | NA | NA | TRBV5-5 | TGTGCCAGCAGCTTTGACGGGCGCTCTGGAAACACCATATATTTT | CASSFDGRSGNTIYF
TRBJ1-4 | NA | NA | TRBV20-1 | TGCAGTGGGGAGAAGGGTGAAAAACTGTTTTTT | CSGEKGEKLFF
TRBJ2-7 | NA | TRBD2 | TRBV7-9 | TGTGCCAGCAGCGCCAGCGGGAGCGGTGGGAGGGCCCACTACGAGCAGTACTTC | CASSASGSGGRAHYEQYF
TRBJ2-5 | once | NA | TRBV6-1 | TGTGCCAGCAGTGAAGGGGGGCGCAGGCCTAGCGGATTCCAAGAGACCCAGTACTTC | CASSEGGRRPSGFQETQYF
TRBJ1-1 | NA | NA | TRBV19 | TGTGCCAGTAGTATAGAACCCGAACTAAACACTGAAGCTTTCTTT | CASSIEPELNTEAFF
TRBJ2-7 | NA | TRBD1 | TRBV28 | TGTGCCAGCAGTTCTCTCCCGACAGGGGACGAGCAGTACTTC | CASSSLPTGDEQYF
TRBJ1-6 | NA | NA | TRBV6-6 | TGTGCCAGCAGCCCTCGCAGGGGTCCTGAGGCCCTCCACTTT | CASSPRRGPEALHF
TRBJ1-5 | NA | TRBD1 | TRBV29-1 | TGCAGCGTTGATTTAGGACAGGGGGGTCAGCCCCAGCATTTT | CSVDLGQGGQPQHF
TRBJ1-2 | NA | TRBD1 | TRBV27 | TGTGCCAGCAGTGGTCGGACAGGGAAAGTAGTTGGAAACTATGGCTACACCTTC | CASSGRTGKVVGNYGYTF
TRBJ1-5 | NA | NA | TRBV19 | TGTGCCAGTAGTATAGGGGGCGTCCAGCCCCAGCATTTT | CASSIGGVQPQHF
TRBJ1-1 | NA | NA | TRBV5-5 | TGTGCCAGCAGCGTTACGATGAACACTGAAGCTTTCTTT | CASSVTMNTEAFF
TRBJ2-2 | NA | NA | TRBV5-6 | TGTGCCAGCAGCTTAGGAGGGATCACCGGGGAGCTGTTTTTT | CASSLGGITGELFF
TRBJ2-1 | NA | TRBD2 | TRBV4-1 | TGCGCCAGCAGCCAAGTACTAGCGGCGAATGAGCAGTTCTTC | CASSQVLAANEQFF
TRBJ1-6 | NA | NA | TRBV3-1/TRBV3-2 | TGTGCCAGCAGCCTTAGCAGTCAGTCACCCCTCCACTTT | CASSLSSQSPLHF
TRBJ2-7 | NA | TRBD2 | TRBV5-1 | TGCGCCAGCAGCATTCGGACTAGCGGGACCCCCTACGAGCAGTACTTC | CASSIRTSGTPYEQYF
TRBJ1-2 | NA | NA | TRBV27 | TGTGCCAGCAGTTTCGCCCGGGACGGCCACTATGGCTACACCTTC | CASSFARDGHYGYTF
TRBJ2-5 | NA | NA | TRBV29-1 | TGCAGCGTCGCTACTAGTAAGGAGACCCAGTACTTC | CSVATSKETQYF
TRBJ2-2 | NA | NA | TRBV5-6 | TGTGCCAGCAGCTTGTGGGGGCACACCGGGGAGCTGTTTTTT | CASSLWGHTGELFF
TRBJ1-1 | once | TRBD1 | TRBV18 | TGTGCCAGCTCACCCGTTACAGGGGACACTGAAGCTTTCTTT | CASSPVTGDTEAFF
TRBJ1-1 | NA | NA | TRBV12-5 | TGTGCTAGTGGTCCCAGGGGTTGGGACACTGAAGCTTTCTTT | CASGPRGWDTEAFF
TRBJ2-4 | NA | NA | TRBV7-8 | TGTGCCAGCAGCAGAGGCCTGTTACTAGCCAAAAACATTCAGTACTTC | CASSRGLLLAKNIQYF
TRBJ2-7 | NA | TRBD2 | TRBV2 | TGTGCCAGCCCTCCGGGGGGGAGCGGCGAGCAGTACTTC | CASPPGGSGEQYF
TRBJ2-7 | few | NA | TRBV7-8 | TGTGCCAGCAGCTTAGTTCAGGCATACTCCTACGAGCAGTACTTC | CASSLVQAYSYEQYF
TRBJ2-1 | once | TRBD2 | TRBV7-3 | TGTGCCAGCAGCTTGCGCGGGGGAACCTACAATGAGCAGTTCTTC | CASSLRGGTYNEQFF
TRBJ2-1 | NA | TRBD2 | TRBV10-3 | TGTGCCATCAGGGAGCTAGCGGGAGGGACCTACAATGAGCAGTTCTTC | CAIRELAGGTYNEQFF
TRBJ2-7 | once | TRBD2 | TRBV5-1 | TGCGCCAGCAGCCCCCCCCAGCGGGAGGGGGGCGAGCAGTACTTC | CASSPPQREGGEQYF
TRBJ2-1 | NA | NA | TRBV30 | TGTGCCTGGACCGGGGGCAGAGAGCAGTTCTTC | CAWTGGREQFF
TRBJ1-1 | NA | NA | TRBV12-3/TRBV12-4 | TGTGCCAGCAGTTTTCGGGTATATACTGAAGCTTTCTTT | CASSFRVYTEAFF
TRBJ2-2 | once | TRBD1 | TRBV24-1 | TGTGCCACCAGTGATCCGGGACAGGGTGGCTCCGGGGAGCTGTTTTTT | CATSDPGQGGSGELFF
TRBJ1-2 | NA | NA | TRBV5-8 | TGTGCCAGCAGCTTAAAGCGGAGTAGTGGCTACACCTTC | CASSLKRSSGYTF
TRBJ1-2 | NA | NA | TRBV20-1 | TGCAGTGCTAGTCATAGCGTTAATGGACAGAATAACTATGGCTACACCTTC | CSASHSVNGQNNYGYTF
TRBJ1-3 | NA | NA | TRBV19 | TGTGCCAGTAGAAACACCCGGGACGGAGCCTTAAGCTCTGGAAACACCATATATTTT | CASRNTRDGALSSGNTIYF